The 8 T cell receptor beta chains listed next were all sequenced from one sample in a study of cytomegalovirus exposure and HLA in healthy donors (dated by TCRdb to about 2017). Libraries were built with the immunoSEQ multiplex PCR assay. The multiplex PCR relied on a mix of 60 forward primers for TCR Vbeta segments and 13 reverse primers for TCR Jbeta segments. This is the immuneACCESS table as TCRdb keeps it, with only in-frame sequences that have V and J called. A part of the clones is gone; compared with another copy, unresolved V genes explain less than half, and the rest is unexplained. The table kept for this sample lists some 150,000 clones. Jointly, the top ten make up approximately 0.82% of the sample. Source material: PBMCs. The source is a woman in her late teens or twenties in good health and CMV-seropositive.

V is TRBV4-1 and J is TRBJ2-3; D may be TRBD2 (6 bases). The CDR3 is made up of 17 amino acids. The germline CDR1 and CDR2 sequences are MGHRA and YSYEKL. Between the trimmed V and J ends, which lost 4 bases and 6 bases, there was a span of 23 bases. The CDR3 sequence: CASSPTSGGLKADTQYF. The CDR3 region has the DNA TGCGCCAGCAGCCCTACAAGCGGAGGGCTAAAGGCCGATACGCAGTATTTT.

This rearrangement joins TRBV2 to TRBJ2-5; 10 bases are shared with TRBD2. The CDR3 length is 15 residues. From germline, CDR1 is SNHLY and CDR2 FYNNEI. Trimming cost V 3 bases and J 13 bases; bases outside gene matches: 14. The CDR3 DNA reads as TGTGCCAGCAGTGAGGGGGAAACTAGCGGGGATCTAGTGTACTTC. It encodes CASSEGETSGDLVYF.

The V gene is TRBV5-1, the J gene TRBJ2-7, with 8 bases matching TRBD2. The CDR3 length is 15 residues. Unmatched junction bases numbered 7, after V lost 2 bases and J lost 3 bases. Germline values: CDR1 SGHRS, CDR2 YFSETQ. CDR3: CASSFQAGAYYEQYF. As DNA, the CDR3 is TGCGCCAGCAGCTTTCAAGCGGGAGCTTACTACGAGCAGTACTTC.

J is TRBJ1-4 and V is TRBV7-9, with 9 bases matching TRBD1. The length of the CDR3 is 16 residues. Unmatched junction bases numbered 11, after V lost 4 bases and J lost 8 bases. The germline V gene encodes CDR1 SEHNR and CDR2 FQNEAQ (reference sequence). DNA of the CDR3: TGTGCCAGCAGCTCTTCAGATACAGGGGGCGGGGAAAAACTGTTTTTT. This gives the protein CASSSSDTGGGEKLFF.

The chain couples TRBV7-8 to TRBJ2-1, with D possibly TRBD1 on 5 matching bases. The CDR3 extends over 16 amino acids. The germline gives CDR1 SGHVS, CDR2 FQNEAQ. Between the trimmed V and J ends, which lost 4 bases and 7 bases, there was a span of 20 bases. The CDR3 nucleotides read TGTGCCAGCAGCTCAAAAGGGGATAGGAAGGGGAATGAGCAGTTCTTC. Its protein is CASSSKGDRKGNEQFF.

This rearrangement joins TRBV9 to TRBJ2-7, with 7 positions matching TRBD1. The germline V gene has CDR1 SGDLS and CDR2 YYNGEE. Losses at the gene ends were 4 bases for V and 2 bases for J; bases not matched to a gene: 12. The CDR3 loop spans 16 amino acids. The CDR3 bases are TGTGCCAGCAGCCATGCCGGGACAGCGAACCCCTACGAGCAGTACTTC. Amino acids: CASSHAGTANPYEQYF.

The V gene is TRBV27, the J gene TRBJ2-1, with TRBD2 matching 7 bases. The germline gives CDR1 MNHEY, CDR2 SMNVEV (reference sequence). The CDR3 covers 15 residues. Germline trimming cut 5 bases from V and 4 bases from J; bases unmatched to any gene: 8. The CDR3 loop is CASSPLGGGYNEQFF. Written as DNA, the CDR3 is TGTGCCAGCAGTCCCTTGGGGGGGGGTTACAATGAGCAGTTCTTC.

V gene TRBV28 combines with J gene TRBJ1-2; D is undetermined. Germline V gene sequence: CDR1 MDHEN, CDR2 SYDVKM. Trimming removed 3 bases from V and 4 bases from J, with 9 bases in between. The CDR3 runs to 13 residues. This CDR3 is CASSFRVSYGYTF. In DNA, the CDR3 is TGTGCCAGCAGTTTTCGAGTTTCCTATGGCTACACCTTC.